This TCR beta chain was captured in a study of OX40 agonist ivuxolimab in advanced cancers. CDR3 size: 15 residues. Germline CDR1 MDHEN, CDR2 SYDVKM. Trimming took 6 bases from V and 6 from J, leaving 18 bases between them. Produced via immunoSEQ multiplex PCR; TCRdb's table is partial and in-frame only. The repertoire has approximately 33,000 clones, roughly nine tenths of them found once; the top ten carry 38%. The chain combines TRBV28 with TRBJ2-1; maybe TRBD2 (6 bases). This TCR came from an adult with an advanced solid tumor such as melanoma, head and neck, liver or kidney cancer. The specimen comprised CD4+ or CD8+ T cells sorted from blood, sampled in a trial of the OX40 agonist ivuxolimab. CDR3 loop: CASRDLAETSNEQFF. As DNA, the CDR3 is TGTGCCAGCAGAGACTTAGCGGAGACCTCCAATGAGCAGTTCTTC.